In its sample, the clone carrying this T cell receptor (beta chain) was seen many times. V dropped 9 bases and J dropped 1 base, with 13 bases sitting between them. This CDR3 is 13 amino acids long. CDR1 SEHNR and CDR2 FQNEAQ come from the germline V gene (reference sequence). This entry is derived from a study of neurological immune-mediated disorders. TCRdb analysed the 5' RACE reads with MiXCR anew, one entry per CDR3 protein. The repertoire holds tens of thousands of distinct CDR3 sequences, with around a tenth as singletons. This clonotype was sampled from a man in his fifties in good health. The sample was PBMCs. This sequence joins TRBV7-9 and TRBJ2-7; D gene unclear. The CDR3 region has the DNA TGTGCCAGTTGCCGGACGGCTTCCTACGAGCAGTACTTC. Residues: CASCRTASYEQYF.